This TCR beta chain emerged from a study of T cell repertoires in cytomegalovirus infection (dated by TCRdb to between 2019 and 2020). Context from the whole study: The HLA type of each donor mattered for the analysis, because public TCR beta signatures pointed to carriage of CMV infection along with the matching HLA type.

Trimming at the junction amounts to 2 bases on V and 7 bases on J, and the germline ends lie 12 bases apart. The germline V gene provides CDR1 SNHLY and CDR2 FYNNEI. The CDR3 measures 15 amino acids from cysteine to phenylalanine. Only the CDR3 portion is preserved as DNA: 45 bases, with reading frame beginning at the first base. Broad study findings and their caveats: The ex vivo response was dominated by HLA-C-restricted CMV-specific TCR beta clonotypes, which also provided the single most frequent clonotype in two of eight donors. Cumulative frequency of public TCR beta family members discriminated carriers of CMV infection plus the relevant HLA type in this cohort and an independent approximately 370-donor cohort.

With regard to this clonotype: The target of this receptor is not known. Per-base qualities were not stored, and no clone one base away is much larger.

TCRdb names Illumina HiSeq 1500 as the instrument used. Clones were called with MiXCR by TCRdb after fastp trimmed the public reads at Q25, and only in-frame beta chains were retained. Every distinct CDR3 protein forms one entry, paired with its most common genes and DNA. This sample has 150,000 to 200,000 distinct CDR3 sequences in its table, and 25% to 30% of those were observed once. The ten largest clones represent approximately 31% of the sample. The sequence derives from a human donor in good health (CMV status not recorded). Some clones in this sample may be carry-over from other donors' samples. The sequence links TRBV2 to TRBJ1-6; TRBD1 could be the D gene, as 6 bases match. The specimen was PBMCs. The CDR3 amino acid sequence is: CASSEIPGANSPLHF. The DNA sequence follows: TGTGCCAGCAGTGAAATCCCAGGGGCCAATTCACCCCTCCACTTT. Where the CDR3 stops, the reference TRBV2 and TRBJ1-6 genes take over; the full variable domain is EPEVTQTPSHQVTQMGQEVILRCVPISNHLYFYWYRQILGQKVEFLVSFYNNEISEKSEIFDDQFSVERPDGSNFTLKIRSTKLEDSAMYFCASSEIPGANSPLHFGNGTRLTVT.